This T cell receptor beta chain was sequenced in a study of T-cell reconstitution after alpha-beta-depleted transplantation in children. Unique molecular identifiers were incorporated during preparation of the TCRbeta library. TCRdb used MiXCR to reprocess the PCR reads, holding one entry per CDR3 protein. Of about 400,000 distinct CDR3 sequences in the sample, 13% were seen once. The trim removed 0 bases at V and 8 bases at J, leaving 7 bases unmatched. Looked up from germline, CDR1 is LGHNA and CDR2 is YSLEER. The CDR3 extends over 16 amino acids. This chain connects TRBV4-3 to TRBJ2-1; 10 bases map to TRBD2. The sequence derives from a human donor who donated a stem cell graft to a child with Fanconi anemia. The sample here was PBMCs, taken from the stem cell graft. DNA for the CDR3: TGCGCCAGCAGCCAAGAAGTTAGCGGGGGGCTCGATGAGCAGTTCTTC. Encoded protein: CASSQEVSGGLDEQFF.